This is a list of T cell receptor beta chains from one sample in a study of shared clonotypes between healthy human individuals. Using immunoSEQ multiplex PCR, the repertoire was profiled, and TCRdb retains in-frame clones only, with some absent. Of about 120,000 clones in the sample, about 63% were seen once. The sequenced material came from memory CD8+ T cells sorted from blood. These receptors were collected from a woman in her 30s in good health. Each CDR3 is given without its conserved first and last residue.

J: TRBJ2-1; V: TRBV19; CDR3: ASSSHGGSSYNEQF
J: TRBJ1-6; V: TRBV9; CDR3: ASSVGVGTENSPLH
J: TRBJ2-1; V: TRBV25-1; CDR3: ASSDRDRDQTDEQF
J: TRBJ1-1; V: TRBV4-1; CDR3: ASSHRQGAPEAF
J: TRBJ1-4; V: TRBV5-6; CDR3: ASSTGTGGLNEKLF
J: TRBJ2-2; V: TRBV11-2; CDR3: ASSSGLAGVTGELF
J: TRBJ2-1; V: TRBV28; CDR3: ASSLVASHYNEQF
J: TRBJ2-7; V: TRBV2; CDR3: ASSYVGAVEQY
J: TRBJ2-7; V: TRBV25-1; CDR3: ASSEVGYEQY
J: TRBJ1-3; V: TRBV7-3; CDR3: ASSNHRGTGNTIY
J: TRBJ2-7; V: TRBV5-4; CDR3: ASSLAGWRDEQY
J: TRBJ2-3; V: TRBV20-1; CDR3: SAGATDTQY
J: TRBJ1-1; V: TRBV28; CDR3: ASSSRRTGPLNTEAF
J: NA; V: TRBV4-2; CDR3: ASSQDPAGGYEQY
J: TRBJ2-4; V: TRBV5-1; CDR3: ASNSAFFV
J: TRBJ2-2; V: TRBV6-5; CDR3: ASSSRWNTGELF
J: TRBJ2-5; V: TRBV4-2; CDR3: ASSRETSGWETQY
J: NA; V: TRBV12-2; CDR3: ASRFRDYLYEQY
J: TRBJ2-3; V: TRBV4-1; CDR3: ASSLTVPQGTQY
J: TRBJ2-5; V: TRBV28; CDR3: ASSLDPGQETQY
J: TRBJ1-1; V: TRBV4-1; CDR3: ASSQVSENTEAF